This record covers a single T cell receptor (beta chain). Via MiXCR, TCRdb re-called the 5' RACE reads, giving one row per CDR3 protein. Here the sample spans about 570,000 distinct CDR3 sequences, approximately 9.6% being singletons. CDR1 is SGHRS and CDR2 is YFSETQ in the germline V gene. The CDR3 consists of 16 residues. Trimming took 6 bases from V and 2 from J; bases not matched to a gene: 13. The sample comes from a study of identical twins. The sample was also reused in another study, on yellow fever vaccine responses in identical twins.

The sample consisted of PBMCs. The gene calls are TRBV5-1 and TRBJ1-2, with 7 positions matching TRBD1. The receptor was derived from a woman aged 18-35 years in good health. CDR3 loop: CASKGQDSYRNYGYTF. Here the CDR3 DNA reads TGCGCCAGCAAAGGACAGGACTCCTATCGGAACTATGGCTACACCTTC.